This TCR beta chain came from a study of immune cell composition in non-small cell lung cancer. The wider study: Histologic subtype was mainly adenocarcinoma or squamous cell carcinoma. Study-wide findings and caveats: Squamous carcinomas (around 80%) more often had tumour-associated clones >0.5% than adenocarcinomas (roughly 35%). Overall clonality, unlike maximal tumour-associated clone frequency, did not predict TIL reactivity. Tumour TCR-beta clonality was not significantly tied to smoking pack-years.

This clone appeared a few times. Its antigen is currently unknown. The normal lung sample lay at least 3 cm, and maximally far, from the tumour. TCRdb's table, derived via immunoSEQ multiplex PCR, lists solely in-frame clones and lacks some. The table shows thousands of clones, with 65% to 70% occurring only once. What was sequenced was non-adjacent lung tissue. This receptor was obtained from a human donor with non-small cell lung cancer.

CDR3 amino acids: CASSLEGTGQETQYF. The CDR3 DNA reads as TGCGCCAGCAGCTTGGAAGGGACAGGTCAAGAGACCCAGTACTTC. The gene calls are TRBV5-1 and TRBJ2-5; 8 nucleotides agree with TRBD1. The CDR3 loop spans 15 amino acids. Germline CDR1 reads SGHRS; CDR2 reads YFSETQ. V shed 0 bases and J 2 bases; nucleotides not matched to a gene: 3.